The rows below give T cell receptor beta chains drawn from one sample of a study of response to subunit inactivated influenza vaccine. TCRdb independently ran MiXCR on the RT-PCR reads; one entry per CDR3 protein. The sample carries more than 450,000 distinct CDR3 sequences, less than 8% recorded once. Source: PBMCs from blood, taken roughly 24 months after vaccination. These receptors came from a man aged 50 to 69 who received an inactivated influenza vaccine. Both conserved end residues are part of each CDR3. D genes are given only for firm matches. Expanded clones are given a class, and other clones once, few, many or no size at all.

TRBJ2-1,TRBD2,many,TRBV28,CASSFPGTSDYNEQFF,TGTGCCAGCAGTTTTCCCGGGACTAGCGATTACAATGAGCAGTTCTTC
TRBJ2-2,.,few,TRBV5-1,CASSPLRAGELFF,TGCGCCAGCAGCCCGTTACGGGCCGGGGAGCTGTTTTTT
TRBJ2-7,.,many,TRBV5-1,CASSLEQESYEQYF,TGCGCCAGCAGCTTGGAACAGGAGAGCTACGAGCAGTACTTC
TRBJ2-7,TRBD2,few,TRBV2,CASRWGGSSYEQYF,TGTGCCAGCAGGTGGGGGGGTAGCTCCTACGAGCAGTACTTC
TRBJ2-5,.,few,TRBV12-3/TRBV12-4,CASSSQSPWETQYF,TGTGCCAGCAGTTCCCAATCCCCGTGGGAGACCCAGTACTTC
TRBJ2-7,TRBD2,few,TRBV28,CASRKATSGTYEQYF,TGTGCCAGCAGGAAAGCTACTAGCGGAACCTACGAGCAGTACTTC
TRBJ2-7,TRBD2,few,TRBV10-3,CATNPGGRSYEQYF,TGTGCCACAAACCCCGGCGGGAGGTCCTACGAGCAGTACTTC
TRBJ2-7,.,.,TRBV12-3/TRBV12-4,CASTQGWGTYEQYF,TGTGCCAGCACCCAAGGGTGGGGAACCTACGAGCAGTACTTC
TRBJ2-5,.,.,TRBV30,CAWSGQGGKETQYF,TGTGCCTGGTCTGGACAGGGAGGGAAGGAGACCCAGTACTTC
TRBJ2-2,TRBD2,few,TRBV2,CASSDPQRGGSAGELFF,TGTGCCAGCAGTGATCCCCAGCGGGGGGGCTCCGCCGGGGAGCTGTTTTTT
TRBJ2-3,.,once,TRBV6-1,CASQSAAGTDTQYF,TGTGCCAGTCAGTCAGCGGCAGGCACAGATACGCAGTATTTT
TRBJ2-1,TRBD2,.,TRBV28,CASSLPGLAAYNEQFF,TGTGCCAGCAGTTTACCGGGACTAGCGGCCTACAATGAGCAGTTCTTC
TRBJ1-1,.,.,TRBV5-8,CASSSRPGGAFF,TGTGCCAGCAGCTCTCGCCCGGGGGGAGCTTTCTTT
TRBJ2-1,TRBD1,few,TRBV28,CASSPRTGGIYNEQFF,TGTGCCAGCAGTCCGAGGACAGGGGGTATCTACAATGAGCAGTTCTTC
TRBJ1-6,.,many,TRBV12-3/TRBV12-4,CASGFETNSPLHF,TGTGCCAGCGGGTTTGAAACCAATTCACCCCTCCACTTT
TRBJ2-2,TRBD2,.,TRBV29-1,CSTRTSGSRELFF,TGCAGCACAAGGACTAGCGGGTCGAGGGAGCTGTTTTTT
TRBJ2-4,TRBD1,few,TRBV19,CASSRGTGILAKNIQYF,TGTGCCAGTAGTAGAGGGACAGGGATATTAGCCAAAAACATTCAGTACTTC
TRBJ2-2,.,many,TRBV29-1,CSVAATVNTGELFF,TGCAGCGTTGCGGCCACGGTTAACACCGGGGAGCTGTTTTTT
TRBJ2-3,TRBD2,.,TRBV7-2,CASSITLLAGIDTQYF,TGTGCCAGCAGCATTACTCTACTAGCGGGTATAGATACGCAGTATTTT
TRBJ2-1,.,.,TRBV7-8,CASSPTAGAQFF,TGTGCCAGCAGCCCCACGGCGGGGGCACAGTTCTTC
TRBJ2-1,TRBD1,few,TRBV12-3/TRBV12-4,CASSRQGKDEQFF,TGTGCCAGCAGTCGACAGGGGAAAGATGAGCAGTTCTTC
TRBJ2-1,TRBD2,few,TRBV4-1,CASSQPTSGPGNEQFF,TGCGCCAGCAGCCAGCCCACTAGCGGGCCTGGGAATGAGCAGTTCTTC
TRBJ1-5,TRBD1,few,TRBV3-1,CASSHSGRQGWLDQPQHF,TGTGCCAGCAGCCATTCCGGTCGACAGGGCTGGCTCGATCAGCCCCAGCATTTT
TRBJ2-3,.,few,TRBV20-1,CSAESGSTDTQYF,TGCAGTGCTGAAAGCGGGAGCACAGATACGCAGTATTTT
TRBJ2-5,.,.,TRBV11-2,CASSPGQLSQETQYF,TGTGCCAGCAGCCCTGGACAGCTGTCCCAAGAGACCCAGTACTTC
TRBJ2-5,.,few,TRBV13,CASSLVSGPPEWETQYF,TGTGCCAGCAGCTTAGTCTCCGGGCCTCCAGAATGGGAGACCCAGTACTTC
TRBJ2-7,TRBD1,.,TRBV5-1,CASSRAAGGTDEQYF,TGCGCCAGCAGCCGGGCGGCAGGGGGAACCGACGAGCAGTACTTC
TRBJ2-1,.,many,TRBV5-1,CASATSGSSYNEQFF,TGCGCCAGCGCCACCAGCGGGTCTTCCTACAATGAGCAGTTCTTC
TRBJ2-2,TRBD1,.,TRBV20-1,CSAPTGQRSGAGELFF,TGCAGTGCTCCAACGGGACAGCGATCTGGGGCCGGGGAGCTGTTTTTT
TRBJ2-3,TRBD2,.,TRBV5-6,CASSWGLAGGPTGTDTQYF,TGTGCCAGCAGCTGGGGACTAGCGGGGGGCCCGACCGGCACAGATACGCAGTATTTT
TRBJ2-1,.,.,TRBV12-3/TRBV12-4,CASSRQGSSYNEQFF,TGTGCCAGCAGTCGGCAGGGGTCTTCCTACAATGAGCAGTTCTTC
TRBJ2-5,.,.,TRBV5-8,CASSFIIGERETQYF,TGTGCCAGCAGCTTCATAATCGGGGAAAGGGAGACCCAGTACTTC
TRBJ1-5,TRBD1,few,TRBV12-3/TRBV12-4,CASRWGQGADQPQHF,TGTGCCAGCAGATGGGGACAGGGGGCTGATCAGCCCCAGCATTTT
TRBJ1-2,TRBD1,few,TRBV10-3,CAISAQGVDGYTF,TGTGCCATCAGTGCACAGGGGGTTGATGGCTACACCTTC
TRBJ2-5,.,many,TRBV20-1,CSWDSHQETQYF,TGCAGTTGGGACTCACATCAAGAGACCCAGTACTTC
TRBJ2-1,.,.,TRBV6-5,CASSYTATGRIYNEQFF,TGTGCCAGCAGTTACACCGCTACAGGGAGGATTTACAATGAGCAGTTCTTC
TRBJ2-2,.,.,TRBV24-1,CATSDPGRVTGELFF,TGTGCCACCAGTGATCCAGGGAGAGTGACCGGGGAGCTGTTTTTT
TRBJ1-2,.,many,TRBV27,CASSRTGSNYGYTF,TGTGCCAGCAGTAGAACAGGGAGCAACTATGGCTACACCTTC